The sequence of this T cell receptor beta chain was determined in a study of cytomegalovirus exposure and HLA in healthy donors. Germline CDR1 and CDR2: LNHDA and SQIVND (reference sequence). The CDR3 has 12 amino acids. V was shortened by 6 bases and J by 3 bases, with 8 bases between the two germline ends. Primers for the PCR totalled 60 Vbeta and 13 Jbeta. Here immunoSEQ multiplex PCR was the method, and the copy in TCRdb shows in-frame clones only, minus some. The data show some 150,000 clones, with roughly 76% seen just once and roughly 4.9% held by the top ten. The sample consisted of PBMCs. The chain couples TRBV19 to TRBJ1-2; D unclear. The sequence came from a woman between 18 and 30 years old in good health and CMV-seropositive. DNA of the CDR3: TGTGCCAGTAGCCTAACCCACTATGGCTACACCTTC. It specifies CASSLTHYGYTF.